The 19 T cell receptor beta chains listed next were all sequenced from one sample in a study of blood T cell repertoires in COVID-19. TCRdb's copy holds only in-frame clones and misses some; the assay was immunoSEQ multiplex PCR. Among over 200,000 clones listed, about four fifths were seen once. Sequenced input: peripheral blood. The receptors shown here come from an elderly man with acute or convalescent COVID-19.

This chain joins TRBV13 and TRBJ1-4, with 8 bases aligning to TRBD1. Germline V gives CDR1 PRHDT, CDR2 FYEKMQ (reference sequence). V lost 4 bases, J lost 5 bases, and 3 bases stayed unmatched. The CDR3 has 14 amino acids. The CDR3 DNA follows: TGTGCCAGCAGCTCAGGGGGCAGAAATGAAAAACTGTTTTTT. The encoded protein is CASSSGGRNEKLFF.

As for this clone: At the DNA level, this CDR3 is encoded by other sequences in the same sample as well. This rearrangement joins TRBV5-1 to TRBJ1-2; a possible D gene is TRBD1 (5 bases). CDR3 length equals 14 residues. Germline values: CDR1 SGHRS, CDR2 YFSETQ. V was pared by 0 bases and J by 3 bases, with 9 bases between. The CDR3, as DNA: TGCGCCAGCAGCTTGGTGGGGGGAGACTATGGCTACACCTTC. Translated: CASSLVGGDYGYTF.

To note about this clone: Other DNA sequences within the sample encode an identical CDR3. V gene TRBV19 combines with J gene TRBJ2-5, with D possibly being TRBD1 (6 bases). This CDR3 comprises 14 residues. The V gene's germline CDR1 is LNHDA and CDR2 SQIVND (reference sequence). Trimming pared 1 base from V and 4 bases from J, leaving 10 bases between. Written as DNA, the CDR3 is TGTGCCAGTAGTATAGTGGGGGCCGGAGAGACCCAGTACTTC. It specifies CASSIVGAGETQYF.

This clone has at least ten counts. The CDR3 is CASSLGTDYEQYF. In DNA form, the CDR3 reads TGTGCCAGCAGCTTAGGGACAGACTACGAGCAGTACTTC. The rearrangement joins TRBV11-3 to TRBJ2-7; D is perhaps TRBD1 (6 bases). Germline CDR1 SGHNT, CDR2 YENEEA. CDR3 length: 13 residues. V lost 1 base and J 3 bases, leaving 7 bases between the germline ends. Combining the CDR3 with reference TRBV11-3 and TRBJ2-7 gives the whole variable domain EAGVVQSPRYKIIEKKQPVAFWCNPISGHNTLYWYLQNLGQGPELLIRYENEEAVDDSQLPKDRFSAERLKGVDSTLKIQPAELGDSAVYLCASSLGTDYEQYFGPGTRLTVT.

This clone was recorded a few times. V gene TRBV5-1 combines with J gene TRBJ1-1; D not certain. Germline V gene data show CDR1 as SGHRS and CDR2 as YFSETQ. The CDR3 length is 14 residues. Trimming cost V 0 bases and J 4 bases, with 10 bases left between them. This CDR3 is CASSLGGSPTEAFF. DNA for the CDR3: TGCGCCAGCAGCTTGGGAGGGAGTCCCACTGAAGCTTTCTTT.

V usage is TRBV5-1 and J usage is TRBJ2-6; possibly TRBD1 for D (6 bases). CDR3 length: 17 residues. Trimming stripped 0 bases from V and 0 bases from J, with 10 bases between. Germline CDR1 is SGHRS and CDR2 is YFSETQ. In DNA form, the CDR3 reads TGCGCCAGCAGCTTGGCCGGGACAAGCTCTGGGGCCAACGTCCTGACTTTC. It codes for CASSLAGTSSGANVLTF.

The V and J genes are TRBV27 and TRBJ2-5, with 8 bases that match TRBD2. From germline, CDR1 is MNHEY and CDR2 SMNVEV (reference sequence). Losses at the gene ends were 5 bases for V and 3 bases for J; bases not matched to a gene: 5. The CDR3 contains 14 residues. The CDR3 reads CASSPAGGEETQYF. Here the CDR3 DNA reads TGTGCCAGCAGTCCGGCCGGGGGGGAAGAGACCCAGTACTTC.

The V and J genes are TRBV5-1 and TRBJ2-1; D is unresolved. There are 15 residues in the CDR3. Germline V gene data show CDR1 as SGHRS and CDR2 as YFSETQ. V lost 1 base and J lost 1, with 9 bases in between. The CDR3 spells CASSLYRGSYNEQFF. CDR3 DNA sequence: TGCGCCAGCAGCTTGTATCGCGGATCCTACAATGAGCAGTTCTTC. Full variable domain (outside the CDR3, taken from reference TRBV5-1 and TRBJ2-1): KAGVTQTPRYLIKTRGQQVTLSCSPISGHRSVSWYQQTPGQGLQFLFEYFSETQRNKGNFPGRFSGRQFSNSRSEMNVSTLELGDSALYLCASSLYRGSYNEQFFGPGTRLTVL.

This chain joins TRBV27 and TRBJ1-2; D is uncertain. The germline V gene has CDR1 MNHEY and CDR2 SMNVEV (reference sequence). Trimming took off 3 bases at V and 6 bases at J, with 11 bases between the two ends. This CDR3 spans 13 amino acids. DNA of the CDR3: TGTGCCAGCAGTTTGAGGGCATCCGATGGCTACACCTTC. It translates to CASSLRASDGYTF.

The chain couples TRBV3-1 (or the pseudogene TRBV3-2) to TRBJ1-1; 7 positions agree with TRBD1. Germline V gene sequence: CDR1 LGHDT, CDR2 YNNKEL (reference sequence). The length of the CDR3 is 12 residues. V gave up 2 bases and J gave up 8 bases; unmatched junction bases: 2. The CDR3 region has the DNA TGTGCCAGCAGCCAATTGACAGGGGAAGCTTTCTTT. Translating it yields CASSQLTGEAFF.

The chain joins TRBV7-8 to TRBJ2-7; 7 bases line up with TRBD1. The CDR3 extends over 13 amino acids. The V and J ends lost 3 bases and 3 bases, in that order; junction bases with no gene match: 2. Germline-derived CDR1 and CDR2 are SGHVS and FQNEAQ. The CDR3 protein is CASSLGQYYEQYF. The CDR3 DNA follows: TGTGCCAGCAGCTTGGGACAGTACTACGAGCAGTACTTC.

In regard to this clone: The same CDR3 also results from other DNA sequences found in this sample. The chain recombines TRBV6-5 with TRBJ2-1; 7 bases align to TRBD2. This CDR3 has 14 residues. The V segment lost 5 bases and the J segment 1 base; nucleotides outside the gene matches: 2. Germline CDR1 MNHEY, CDR2 SVGAGI. As DNA, the CDR3 is TGTGCCAGCAGTCGAGCGGGGTCCTACAATGAGCAGTTCTTC. Amino acid sequence: CASSRAGSYNEQFF.

V usage is TRBV2 and J usage is TRBJ1-2; 8 bases agree with TRBD1. CDR3 length equals 13 residues. V trimming: 10 bases; J trimming: 3 bases; junction bases outside the gene matches: 7. From germline, CDR1 is SNHLY and CDR2 FYNNEI. CDR3 loop: CATRQGTDYGYTF. In DNA, the CDR3 is TGTGCCACTAGACAGGGGACTGACTATGGCTACACCTTC.

The chain links TRBV7-2 to TRBJ2-5, with D possibly being TRBD1 (5 bases). Germline values: CDR1 SGHTA, CDR2 FQGNSA. Trimming left V 1 base short and J 5 bases short, with 8 bases between. CDR3 length equals 13 residues. CDR3 protein: CASSLGGPETQYF. The CDR3 bases are TGTGCCAGCAGCTTAGGGGGCCCGGAGACCCAGTACTTC.

The DNA for the CDR3 is TGTGCCAGCAGTCTCCGGAGGACAGGGGGAAACATTCAGTACTTC. Encoded protein: CASSLRRTGGNIQYF. V usage is TRBV28 and J usage is TRBJ2-4; 10 bases line up with TRBD1. Germline V gene data show CDR1 as MDHEN and CDR2 as SYDVKM. Losses at the gene ends were 5 bases for V and 6 bases for J; bases not matched to a gene: 7. This CDR3 is built from 15 residues.

J is TRBJ1-1 and V is TRBV4-1; 8 bases are shared with TRBD1. The CDR3 is made up of 13 amino acids. Germline lookup yields CDR1 MGHRA and CDR2 YSYEKL. V shed 6 bases, J shed 7 bases, and the junction held 7 bases outside the gene matches. CDR3 in DNA: TGCGCCAGCAGTTGGACAGGGCGGGGTGAAGCTTTCTTT. Translation gives CASSWTGRGEAFF.

The chain carries TRBV27 and TRBJ2-2; TRBD1 is a possible D gene (5 bases). The CDR3 is made up of 15 amino acids. V lost 1 base and J lost 1, with 7 bases in between. Germline V gives CDR1 MNHEY, CDR2 SMNVEV (reference sequence). CDR3 bases: TGTGCCAGCAGTTTATGGGGCGGGAACACCGGGGAGCTGTTTTTT. Encoded protein: CASSLWGGNTGELFF.

The table lists this clone with a few counts. CDR3 DNA sequence: TGTGCCAGCAGCGTAGGGAGGGGAATGCATTCACCCCTCCACTTT. Its protein product is CASSVGRGMHSPLHF. The rearrangement joins TRBV9 to TRBJ1-6; D possibly corresponds to TRBD1 (5 bases). Germline V CDR1 and CDR2: SGDLS, YYNGEE. V was shortened by 0 bases and J by 8 bases, with 12 bases between the two germline ends. The CDR3 is 15 amino acids.

The rearrangement uses TRBV25-1 and TRBJ2-7; D ambiguous. V lost 3 bases, J lost 2 bases, and 11 bases lay in between. CDR3 length: 14 amino acids. In germline, CDR1 is MGHDK, CDR2 SYGVNS. The CDR3: CASSDAGRTYEQYF. CDR3 DNA sequence: TGTGCCAGCAGTGACGCAGGTCGTACCTACGAGCAGTACTTC.